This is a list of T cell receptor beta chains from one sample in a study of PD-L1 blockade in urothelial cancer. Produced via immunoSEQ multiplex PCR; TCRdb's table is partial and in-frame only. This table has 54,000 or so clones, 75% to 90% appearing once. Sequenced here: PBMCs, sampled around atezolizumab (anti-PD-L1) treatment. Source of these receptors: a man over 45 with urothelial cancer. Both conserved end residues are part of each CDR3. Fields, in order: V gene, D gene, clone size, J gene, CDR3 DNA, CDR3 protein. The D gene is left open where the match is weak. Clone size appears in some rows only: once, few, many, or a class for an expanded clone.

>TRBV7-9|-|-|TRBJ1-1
TGTGCCAGCAGCTTAGGGTACAGAGATGACACTGAAGCTTTCTTT
CASSLGYRDDTEAFF
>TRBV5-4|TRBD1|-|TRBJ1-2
TGTGCCAGCAGCTTGGGGACAGGGGTGAACTATGGCTACACCTTC
CASSLGTGVNYGYTF
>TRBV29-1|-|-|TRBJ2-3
TGCAGCGTGGATACTATGGTGGATACGCAGTATTTT
CSVDTMVDTQYF
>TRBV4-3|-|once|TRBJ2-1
TGCGCCAGCAGCCCCGACCGGGGGTACAATGATGAGCAGTTCTTC
CASSPDRGYNDEQFF
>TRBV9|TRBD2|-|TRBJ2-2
TGTGCCAGCAGCGTGTCCCTTCGAGCGGGGGCTAACACCGGGGAGCTGTTTTTT
CASSVSLRAGANTGELFF
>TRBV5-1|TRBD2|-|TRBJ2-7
TGCGCCAGCAGCTTGGGTAGCGGGACTACTCTCTACGAGCAGTACTTC
CASSLGSGTTLYEQYF
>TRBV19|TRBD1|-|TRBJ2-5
TGTGCCAGTCGGGACAGGGGAGAGACCCAGTACTTC
CASRDRGETQYF
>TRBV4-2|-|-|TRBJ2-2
TGTGCCAGCAGCCTCAAGTTGCAGGGAGGAGCCGGGGAGCTGTTTTTT
CASSLKLQGGAGELFF
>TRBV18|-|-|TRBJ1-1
TGTGCCAGCTCACTTGCCTCCCCGGAGGCCTTGAACACTGAAGCTTTCTTT
CASSLASPEALNTEAFF
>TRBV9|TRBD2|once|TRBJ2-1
TGTGCCAGCAGCATTGGACTAGCGGGGGGGCTTGAGCAGTTCTTC
CASSIGLAGGLEQFF
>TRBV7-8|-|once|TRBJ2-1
TGTGCCAGCAGCTTAAGTCGAACCTATTCGGGTGAGCAGTTCTTC
CASSLSRTYSGEQFF
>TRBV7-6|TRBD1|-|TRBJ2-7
TGTGCCAGCAGCTTCGGGACAGTCTCCTACGAGCAGTACTTC
CASSFGTVSYEQYF
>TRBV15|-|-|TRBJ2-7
TGTGCCACCAGCAGTTCCGTCGGGCTAGCTTCCGAGCAGTACTTC
CATSSSVGLASEQYF
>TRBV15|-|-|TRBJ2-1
TGTGCCACCAGCAGAGAACGCCCGGGACTCTACAATGAGCAGTTCTTC
CATSRERPGLYNEQFF
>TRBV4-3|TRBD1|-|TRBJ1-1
TGCGCCAGCAGCCAAGATAGGGGGCCAAACACTGAAGCTTTCTTT
CASSQDRGPNTEAFF
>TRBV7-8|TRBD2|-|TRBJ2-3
TGTGCCAGCAGGCCTGCCGGGAGGTTACGCACAGATACGCAGTATTTT
CASRPAGRLRTDTQYF
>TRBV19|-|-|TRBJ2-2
TGTGCCAGTAGTACAGGGACCGGGGAGCTGTTTTTT
CASSTGTGELFF
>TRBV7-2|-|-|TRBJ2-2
TGTGGCACAGGAACTCCAAACACCGGGGAGCTGTTTTTT
CGTGTPNTGELFF
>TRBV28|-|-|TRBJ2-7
TGTGCCACCCAAGGGGGTCCCTACGAGCAGTACTTC
CATQGGPYEQYF
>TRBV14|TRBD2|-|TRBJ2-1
TGTGCCAGCAGCCTGGGACTAGCGGGAGTTGGCAATGAGCAGTTCTTC
CASSLGLAGVGNEQFF
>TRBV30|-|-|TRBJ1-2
TGTGCCTGGTCTACACCCGGGGGACTTGGCTACACCTTC
CAWSTPGGLGYTF
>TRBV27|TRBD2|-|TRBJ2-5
TGTGCCAGCAGCCGCGGGACTAGCGGGAGGTCAGAGACCCAGTACTTC
CASSRGTSGRSETQYF
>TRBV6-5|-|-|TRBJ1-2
TGTGCCAGCAGCCGGGACATTACAGGCTACACCTTC
CASSRDITGYTF
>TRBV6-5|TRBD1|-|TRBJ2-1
TGTGCCAGCAGTTACTTCGGGACAGGGAAAGGTGAGCAGTTCTTC
CASSYFGTGKGEQFF
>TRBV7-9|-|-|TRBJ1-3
TGTGCCAGCAGCCTAAGGACAGTTTCTGGAAACACCATATATTTT
CASSLRTVSGNTIYF
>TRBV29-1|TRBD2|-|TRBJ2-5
TGCAGCGTTGCCCGGACTAGCGGGATGGTGACCCAGTACTTC
CSVARTSGMVTQYF
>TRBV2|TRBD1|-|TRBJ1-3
TGTGCCAGCAGTGATTATTGGACAGGGACTGGAAACACCATATATTTT
CASSDYWTGTGNTIYF
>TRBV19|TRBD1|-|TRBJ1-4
TGTGCCAGTAGTATAAGGTTACAGGGGAATGAAAAACTGTTTTTT
CASSIRLQGNEKLFF
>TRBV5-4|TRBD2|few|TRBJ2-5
TGTGCCAGCAGCTTGGATGCTAGCGGGAGCCGAGAGACCCAGTACTTC
CASSLDASGSRETQYF
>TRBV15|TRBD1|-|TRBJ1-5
TGTGCCACCAGCAGAGGAACGGGACAGGGGCTCAATCAGCCCCAGCATTTT
CATSRGTGQGLNQPQHF
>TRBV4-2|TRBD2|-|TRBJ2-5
TGTGCCAGCAGCCAACGGCGGGGGGGCCTAGAAGAGACCCAGTACTTC
CASSQRRGGLEETQYF
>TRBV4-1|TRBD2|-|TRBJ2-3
TGCGCCAGCAGCCAGACTAGGGGTAGCGGGTTCTCCACAGATACGCAGTATTTT
CASSQTRGSGFSTDTQYF
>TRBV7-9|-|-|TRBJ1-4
TGTGCCAGCAGAGCCACAGGGTGGGAGGAAAAACTGTTTTTT
CASRATGWEEKLFF
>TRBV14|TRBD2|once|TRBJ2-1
TGTGCCAGCAGCCAAGATGCTAGCGGGAAAGAGCCTAATGAGCAGTTCTTC
CASSQDASGKEPNEQFF
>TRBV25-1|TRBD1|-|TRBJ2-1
TGTGCCAGCAGTGAATCGGGCCCTGACAGGGCCTTTTCCAATGAGCAGTTCTTC
CASSESGPDRAFSNEQFF
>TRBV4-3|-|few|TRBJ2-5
TGCGCCAGCAGCCAAGGGAGGAGAATCCAAGAGACCCAGTACTTC
CASSQGRRIQETQYF
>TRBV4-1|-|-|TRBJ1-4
TGCGCCAGCAGCGGGGGGGTCGTTGCTAATGAAAAACTGTTTTTT
CASSGGVVANEKLFF
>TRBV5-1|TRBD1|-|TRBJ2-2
TGCGCCAGCAGCTTGGGACAGGGACGGAACACCGGGGAGCTGTTTTTT
CASSLGQGRNTGELFF
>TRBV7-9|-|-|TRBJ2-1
TGTGCCAGCAGCTTAGCAGGCGGGGAGGTGTTCTTC
CASSLAGGEVFF
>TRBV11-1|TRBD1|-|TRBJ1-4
TGTGCCAGCAGCTTAGAGGGACAGTCTAATGAAAAACTGTTTTTT
CASSLEGQSNEKLFF
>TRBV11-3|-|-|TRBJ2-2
TGTGCCAGCAGCTTTTCTCACACCGGGGAGCTGTTTTTT
CASSFSHTGELFF
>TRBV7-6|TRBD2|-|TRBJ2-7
TGTGCCAGCAGCCCCAGGCTAGCGGGGAACGAGCAGTACTTC
CASSPRLAGNEQYF
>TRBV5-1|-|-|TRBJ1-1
TGCGCCAGCAGAACTAGAGAGCCGAACACTGAAGCTTTCTTT
CASRTREPNTEAFF
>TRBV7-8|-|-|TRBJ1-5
-
CASSLVGRGSVNF